The following is a T cell receptor (beta chain) sequence with its context. Its antigen is unknown. Germline and junction disagree at one end, which may indicate a read error. The library was made by 5' RACE. The run used an Illumina HiSeq 2500. A second PCR of about 7 to 12 cycles was performed with a sample-barcoded 5' primer and a J-beta primer mix. Each TCR beta cDNA molecule received a unique molecular identifier from a template-switch 5' adaptor carrying 12 random nucleotides. Each sample yielded at least 3 million CDR3-containing paired-end reads. First-strand cDNA was synthesized from all RNA with the Mint cDNA synthesis kit, primed by a TRBC-specific oligonucleotide. Following uracil-DNA glycosylase treatment, a first 18-cycle PCR with universal primers M1SS and BC2_uni_R was performed on all cDNA. In the paper's pipeline: Each sample was normalized by randomly selecting 1 million high-quality reads, each carrying a distinct molecular identifier. Reads with shared molecular identifiers were discarded instead of being binned into consensus sequences. MiTCR, set to a Q25 quality threshold and the strictest error-elimination algorithm, was used for CDR3 identification, clonotype clustering and error correction. A nonparametric unseen species model using Euler transformation provided a lower-bound estimate of total TCR beta diversity. TCRdb reprocessed the public reads (quality trimming at Q25 with fastp, clone calling with MiXCR) and kept in-frame beta chains. Identical CDR3 protein sequences are pooled into one entry, listed with their most common genes and DNA. The V and J calls follow TCRdb's processing rather than the paper's. In this sample the table shows more than 450,000 distinct CDR3 sequences, about 27% of which occur a single time. The ten largest clonotypes hold over 3.5% of the sample.

The approximately 39 donors, aged 6 to 90 years, were systemically healthy Caucasian individuals from Russia. Approximately 9.3 milliliters of peripheral blood were drawn from each donor into EDTA-treated Vacutainer tubes. Ficoll-Paque density-gradient centrifugation was used to isolate PBMCs, with at least 6 million per sample. Total RNA, at least 6 micrograms per sample, was extracted from PBMCs with Trizol reagent. Naive CD45RAhigh/CD27high T cell percentages were measured by flow cytometry on a PBMC aliquot from every donor. The germline V gene (reference sequence) provides CDR1 LNHDA and CDR2 SQIVND. There are 13 amino acids in the CDR3, from cysteine to phenylalanine inclusive. The entry retains the CDR3 DNA only, 39 bases that are in frame from base 1. This entry belongs to a study of blood T cells in healthy people across ages (dated by TCRdb to between 2014 and 2016). Concerning the study at large: Template switching captured roughly one uniquely barcoded TCR beta cDNA molecule per two T cells in model experiments. The study measured age-related changes in TCR beta repertoire diversity using deep sequencing normalized with unique cDNA molecular identifiers. Donors were grouped into four age groups: young (average 16 years), middle-aged (39), aged (62) and long-lived (less than 85). Two additional independent replicas of 1 million unique cDNA reads from the same blood draw were analyzed for two donors (one aged 18 to 30 and one aged 80 or older).

Overall results and qualifications from the work: Because profiling used bulk unsorted PBMCs, naive and antigen-experienced compartments could not be compared conclusively. Compared with the aged group, the long-lived group had more naive CD4+ T cells, fewer expanded clones and increased TCR diversity, suggesting age selection. Observed TCR beta diversity per million T cells fell roughly linearly with age, and a significant reduction was already apparent by age approximately 40. The percentage of naive T cells measured by flow cytometry correlated strongly with observed TCR beta diversity. Estimates of total diversity from one million sequenced T cells were regarded as lower bounds and underestimates. Donor CMV infection status was unknown, potentially confounding age-related changes in expanded clonotypes.

This same sample was also part of a study on T cells of mothers and their children. The second investigation adds: Donors were nine systemically healthy Caucasian individuals: three mothers and their six children. cDNA synthesis used all of the extracted RNA, with roughly 1.6 ug of RNA in each 15 ul reaction. In the second PCR, the M1S primer added sample barcodes and 2-4 random nucleotides. More than 9.5 million TCR beta CDR3 reads were obtained from each mother, and about 3 million reads were obtained from each child. TCR recombination output is similarly shaped by thymic selection in related and unrelated pairs, with a minor effect exerted by inherited differences. Normalized repertoire overlap was always found to be slightly, but never significantly, higher in related mother-child pairs than in unrelated mother-child pairs. With a sensitivity of approximately 96 clones per million clonotypes, no persistent microchimeric T cell clones were detected. Deep NGS was used in the study to compare the TCR beta repertoires of mothers and children and to look for features that separate related mother-child pairs from unrelated individuals. On average, the children were roughly 10 +/- 4 years old, while the mothers were roughly 36 +/- 4 years old. After adapters were ligated using NEBNext reagents, the libraries underwent 100+100 nt paired-end sequencing on an Illumina HiSeq 2000. Mother and child libraries were prepared a month apart and sequenced in separate runs to prevent cross-contamination. Between 500,000 and 2,000,000 distinct TCR beta clonotypes were identified per donor. Naive TCR beta clonotypes were estimated from low-frequency clonotypes matched to each donor's FACS-determined naive share, without sorting.

Here the chain combines TRBV19 and TRBJ2-5, with no D gene named confidently. The clonotype comes from a boy younger than 10 in good health. Sequenced material: blood. The nucleotide sequence reads TGTGCCAGTAGCATAGGGAATAGGGAGACCCAGTACTTC. This codes for CASSIGNRETQYF.